The 22 T cell receptor beta chains presented below share a single source sample, sequenced in a study of cytomegalovirus exposure and HLA in healthy donors. In the PCR, 60 Vbeta and 13 Jbeta primers were used. The table came from immunoSEQ multiplex PCR; TCRdb's copy has only in-frame clones and leaves some out. The profile covers some 170,000 clones, with 77% appearing a single time and approximately 1.6% taken by the ten largest. Sequencing input: PBMCs. The receptor set was obtained from a woman aged 30 to 39 in good health and CMV-seronegative.

This chain connects TRBV11-2 to TRBJ1-1; TRBD1 is a possible D gene (5 bases). Germline loops: CDR1 SGHAT, CDR2 FQNNGV. The CDR3 is 13 residues long. The V and J ends lost 2 bases and 8 bases respectively, with 12 bases between them. As DNA, the CDR3 is TGTGCCAGCAGCTTATTGTTATGGACAGAAGCTTTCTTT. The encoded protein is CASSLLLWTEAFF.

V is TRBV27 and J is TRBJ1-6; D is possibly TRBD1 (6 bases). Trimming pared 6 bases from V and 4 bases from J, leaving 10 bases between. Germline values: CDR1 MNHEY, CDR2 SMNVEV (reference sequence). The CDR3 extends over 14 amino acids. The CDR3 DNA sequence: TGTGCCAGCAGAGGACAGCTTTATAATTCACCCCTCCACTTT. Translating it yields CASRGQLYNSPLHF.

The chain joins TRBV28 to TRBJ2-1; 7 bases map to TRBD1. The junction had 6 bases not matched to a gene; V was cut back by 1 base and J by 6 bases. Germline assignment: CDR1 MDHEN and CDR2 SYDVKM. CDR3 length: 15 residues. This chain's CDR3 is CASSLLPTGTNEQFF. The CDR3, as DNA: TGTGCCAGCAGTTTATTACCGACAGGGACCAATGAGCAGTTCTTC.

This clone has a handful of counts. The chain links TRBV6-6 to TRBJ1-1, with a possible D match to TRBD1 (6 bases). Trimming left V 2 bases short and J 1 base short, with 8 bases between. Germline CDR1 reads MNHNY; CDR2 reads SVGAGI (reference sequence). This CDR3 spans 14 amino acids. The CDR3 nucleotides are TGTGCCAGCAGTTACCTAGGGGGGAACACTGAAGCTTTCTTT. Its translation is CASSYLGGNTEAFF.

Concerning this clone itself: The junction and the germline gene differ at one end; a read error may be behind it. The chain combines TRBV5-1 with TRBJ2-7; 11 bases are shared with TRBD1. The germline gives CDR1 SGHRS, CDR2 YFSETQ. This CDR3 has 14 residues. The CDR3 loop is CVSSLGQGAYEQYF. The CDR3 nucleotides read TGCGTCAGCAGCTTGGGACAGGGGGCCTACGAGCAGTACTTC.

The rearrangement uses TRBV9 and TRBJ2-1; unclear D gene. The CDR3 loop spans 15 amino acids. Germline V gives CDR1 SGDLS, CDR2 YYNGEE. Trimming pared 0 bases from V and 7 bases from J, leaving 14 bases between. CDR3 sequence reads: CASSVVDAVINEQFF. For the CDR3, the DNA is TGTGCCAGCAGCGTAGTCGATGCGGTAATAAATGAGCAGTTCTTC.

J is TRBJ1-2 and V is TRBV30, with 7 bases matching TRBD1. With V trimmed by 0 bases and J by 4 bases, 5 bases remained unmatched. The CDR3 loop spans 14 amino acids. Germline-derived CDR1 and CDR2 are GTSNPN and SVGIG (reference sequence). The CDR3 DNA reads TGTGCCTGGAGTGTAGACAGGGTGTTCTATGGCTACACCTTC. Translating it yields CAWSVDRVFYGYTF. Variable domain in full (rest from reference TRBV30 and TRBJ1-2): SQTIHQWPATLVQPVGSPLSLECTVEGTSNPNLYWYRQAAGRGLQLLFYSVGIGQISSEVPQNLSASRPQDRQFILSSKKLLLSDSGFYLCAWSVDRVFYGYTFGSGTRLTVV.

As concerns this clone: An end of the junction does not agree with germline; a read error may underlie this. CDR3 loop: CASSLVGTGGAYGQYF. The CDR3 DNA reads as TGTGCCAGCAGCTTGGTTGGGACAGGGGGTGCCTACGGGCAGTACTTC. The chain is built from TRBV5-6 and TRBJ2-7; 11 bases fit TRBD1. The CDR3 has 16 amino acids. CDR1 is SGHDT and CDR2 is YYEEEE in the germline V gene. Full variable domain (missing parts from reference TRBV5-6 and TRBJ2-7): DAGVTQSPTHLIKTRGQQVTLRCSPKSGHDTVSWYQQALGQGPQFIFQYYEEEERQRGNFPDRFSGHQFPNYSSELNVNALLLGDSALYLCASSLVGTGGAYGQYFGPGTRLTVT.

The V call is TRBV30, the J call TRBJ1-3, with D perhaps TRBD1 (6 bases). This CDR3 spans 15 amino acids. The germline gives CDR1 GTSNPN, CDR2 SVGIG (reference sequence). V lost 0 bases and J lost 0, with 9 bases in between. CDR3 in amino acids: CAWSVRGASGNTIYF. In DNA, the CDR3 is TGTGCCTGGAGTGTACGGGGGGCCTCTGGAAACACCATATATTTT.

V usage is TRBV18 and J usage is TRBJ1-1, with a possible D match to TRBD1 (6 bases). CDR3 length equals 13 residues. Looked up from germline, CDR1 is KGHSH and CDR2 is LQKENI. V was clipped by 10 bases and J by 0 bases, with 12 bases between them. The CDR3 nucleotides read TGTGCCAACCAACAGGGACTGAACACTGAAGCTTTCTTT. Its protein is CANQQGLNTEAFF. Drawing the rest from reference TRBV18 and TRBJ1-1, the complete variable domain is NAGVMQNPRHLVRRRGQEARLRCSPMKGHSHVYWYRQLPEEGLKFMVYLQKENIIDESGMPKERFSAEFPKEGPSILRIQQVVRGDSAAYFCANQQGLNTEAFFGQGTRLTVV.

The chain has TRBV5-1 and TRBJ2-3; 11 nucleotides agree with TRBD2. The CDR3 totals 15 residues. With 6 bases clipped from V and 2 bases from J, the junction kept 5 bases outside the gene matches. Germline loops: CDR1 SGHRS, CDR2 YFSETQ. CDR3 DNA sequence: TGCGCCAGCAATCGACTAGCGGGAAACACAGATACGCAGTATTTT. Its translation: CASNRLAGNTDTQYF.

This clone was seen a handful of times. This chain links TRBV7-2 with TRBJ2-6; perhaps TRBD1 as D (5 bases). This CDR3 spans 18 amino acids. CDR1 is SGHTA, CDR2 FQGNSA, per germline. Trimming stripped 0 bases from V and 0 bases from J, with 12 bases between. The CDR3 nucleotides are TGTGCCAGCAGCTTAGCGCTAAGGGGTAGCTCTGGGGCCAACGTCCTGACTTTC. Protein: CASSLALRGSSGANVLTF.

This chain connects TRBV13 to TRBJ2-7; 8 nucleotides agree with TRBD1. Germline CDR1 PRHDT, CDR2 FYEKMQ (reference sequence). The CDR3 consists of 16 residues. The V gene end was trimmed by 1 base and the J gene end by 0 bases; junction bases not matched to a gene: 5. The CDR3 bases are TGTGCCAGCAGCTTAGCACCGGGACAGGCCTCCTACGAGCAGTACTTC. Translated: CASSLAPGQASYEQYF.

V gene TRBV18 combines with J gene TRBJ1-1, with D maybe TRBD1 (6 bases). This CDR3 contains 15 residues. The V gene's germline CDR1 is KGHSH and CDR2 LQKENI. V lost 3 bases, J lost 1 base, and 12 bases lay in between. CDR3 coding DNA: TGTGCCAGCTCACCTGCTGGGGGCCCGAACACTGAAGCTTTCTTT. Translated: CASSPAGGPNTEAFF.

This clone was picked up one time. The chain has TRBV6-1 and TRBJ2-2, with D perhaps matching TRBD1 (5 bases). The CDR3 contains 16 residues. Deletions cut 1 base from V and 1 base from J, with 10 bases between. The germline gives CDR1 MNHNS, CDR2 SASEGT. CDR3 coding DNA: TGTGCCAGCAGTGAAGAGATAGGGGTGAACACCGGGGAGCTGTTTTTT. Its translation: CASSEEIGVNTGELFF.

The chain carries TRBV19 and TRBJ1-2, with D possibly matching TRBD1 (6 bases). Per germline, CDR1 LNHDA and CDR2 SQIVND (reference sequence). The CDR3 length is 16 residues. Trimming left V 3 bases short and J 3 bases short, with 17 bases between. The chain's CDR3 is CASSIGGGVSHYGYTF. CDR3 DNA: TGTGCCAGTAGTATCGGGGGGGGCGTCAGCCACTATGGCTACACCTTC.

The chain carries TRBV6-5 and TRBJ2-5; possible D gene TRBD2, 6 bases. Germline-derived CDR1 and CDR2 are MNHEY and SVGAGI. V was shortened by 10 bases and J by 0 bases, with 12 bases between the two germline ends. There are 13 residues in the CDR3. CDR3 coding DNA: TGTGCCATCCAGGCGGGGCACCAAGAGACCCAGTACTTC. Amino acid sequence: CAIQAGHQETQYF.

The V and J genes are TRBV6-4 and TRBJ1-1; 10 bases fit TRBD1. The CDR3 contains 17 residues. The V and J ends lost 0 bases and 7 bases, in that order; junction bases with no gene match: 11. Per the germline V gene, CDR1 is MRHNA and CDR2 is SNTAGT. The CDR3 DNA reads TGTGCCAGCAGTGACTCGTGGACAGGGGGTCGGCATATTGAAGCTTTCTTT. This codes for CASSDSWTGGRHIEAFF.

The chain couples TRBV7-9 to TRBJ2-7; no clear D gene. Germline V lookup: CDR1 SEHNR, CDR2 FQNEAQ (reference sequence). CDR3 length equals 13 residues. V lost 5 bases to trimming and J lost 3 bases, with 11 bases between them. The CDR3 sequence is CASSTRAGYEQYF. The DNA of the CDR3 is TGTGCCAGCAGCACTCGAGCCGGCTACGAGCAGTACTTC.

V is TRBV19 and J is TRBJ2-5, with 7 nucleotides matching TRBD1. The length of the CDR3 is 15 residues. The germline V gene encodes CDR1 LNHDA and CDR2 SQIVND (reference sequence). With V trimmed by 1 base and J by 4 bases, 6 bases remained unmatched. The CDR3 region is CASSIAANRGETQYF. CDR3 sequence (DNA): TGTGCCAGTAGTATAGCCGCAAACAGGGGAGAGACCCAGTACTTC.

J is TRBJ1-1 and V is TRBV19; D is undetermined. V was clipped by 5 bases and J by 5 bases, with 12 bases between them. The germline V gene encodes CDR1 LNHDA and CDR2 SQIVND (reference sequence). CDR3 length: 13 residues. The CDR3, as DNA: TGTGCCAGTAGTGTTACAGAGTCTACTGAAGCTTTCTTT. Protein product: CASSVTESTEAFF.

The rearrangement uses TRBV27 and TRBJ1-1; weak D call: TRBD1 (5 bases). Trimming took off 0 bases at V and 4 bases at J, with 12 bases between the two ends. The V gene's germline CDR1 is MNHEY and CDR2 SMNVEV (reference sequence). This CDR3 spans 15 amino acids. CDR3 region: CASSLSLGGGTEAFF. The CDR3, as DNA: TGTGCCAGCAGTTTATCACTGGGGGGAGGCACTGAAGCTTTCTTT.